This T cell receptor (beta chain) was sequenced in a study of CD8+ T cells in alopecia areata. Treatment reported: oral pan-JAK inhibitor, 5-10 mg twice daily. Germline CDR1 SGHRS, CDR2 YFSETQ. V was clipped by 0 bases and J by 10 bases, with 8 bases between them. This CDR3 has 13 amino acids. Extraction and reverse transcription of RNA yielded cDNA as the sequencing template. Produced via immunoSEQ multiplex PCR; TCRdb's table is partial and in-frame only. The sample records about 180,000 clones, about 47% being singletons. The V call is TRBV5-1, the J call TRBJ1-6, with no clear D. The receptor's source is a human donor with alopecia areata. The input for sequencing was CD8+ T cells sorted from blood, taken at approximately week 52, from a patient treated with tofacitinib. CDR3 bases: TGCGCCAGCAGCTTGGATCCGACATCACCCCTCCACTTT. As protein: CASSLDPTSPLHF.